The text below deals with one T cell receptor (beta chain). The data were obtained in a study of CD8 T cells in Susac syndrome. The authors reverse transcribed roughly 0.5 to 1 ug RNA with random hexamers. TCRdb passed the immunoSEQ multiplex PCR reads through MiXCR, listing each CDR3 protein once. The sample lists about 300,000 distinct CDR3 sequences; around 83% were seen once. The CDR3 is 15 amino acids. Germline-derived CDR1 and CDR2 are PRHDT and FYEKMQ (reference sequence). The ends were cut back, 1 base at V and 6 bases at J, with 13 bases in the middle. The sample taken for sequencing was CD8+ T cells from PBMCs. The chain is built from TRBV13 and TRBJ2-1; maybe TRBD1 (5 bases). The origin of this receptor is a human donor with multiple sclerosis. The CDR3 sequence: CASSLEDIVVNEQFF. The CDR3 DNA sequence: TGTGCCAGCAGCTTAGAGGACATAGTTGTCAATGAGCAGTTCTTC. Full variable domain (rest looked up from reference TRBV13 and TRBJ2-1): AAGVIQSPRHLIKEKRETATLKCYPIPRHDTVYWYQQGPGQDPQFLISFYEKMQSDKGSIPDRFSAQQFSDYHSELNMSSLELGDSALYFCASSLEDIVVNEQFFGPGTRLTVL.